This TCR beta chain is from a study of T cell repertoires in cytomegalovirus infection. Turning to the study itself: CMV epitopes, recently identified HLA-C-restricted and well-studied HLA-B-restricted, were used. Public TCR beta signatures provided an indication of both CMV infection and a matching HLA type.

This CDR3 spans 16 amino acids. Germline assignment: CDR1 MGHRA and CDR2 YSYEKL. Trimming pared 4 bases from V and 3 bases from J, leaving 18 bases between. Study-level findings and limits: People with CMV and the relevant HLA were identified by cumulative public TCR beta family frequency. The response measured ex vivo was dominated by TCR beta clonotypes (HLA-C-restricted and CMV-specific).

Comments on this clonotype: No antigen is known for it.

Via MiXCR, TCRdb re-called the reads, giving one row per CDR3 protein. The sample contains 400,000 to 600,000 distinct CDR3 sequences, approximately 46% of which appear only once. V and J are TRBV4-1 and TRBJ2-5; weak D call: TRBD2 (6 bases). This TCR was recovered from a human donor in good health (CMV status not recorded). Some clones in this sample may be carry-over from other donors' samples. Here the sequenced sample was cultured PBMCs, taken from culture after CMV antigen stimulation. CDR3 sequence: CASSLLPGTGKETQYF. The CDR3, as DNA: TGCGCCAGCAGCCTGCTACCGGGGACTGGTAAAGAGACCCAGTACTTC.